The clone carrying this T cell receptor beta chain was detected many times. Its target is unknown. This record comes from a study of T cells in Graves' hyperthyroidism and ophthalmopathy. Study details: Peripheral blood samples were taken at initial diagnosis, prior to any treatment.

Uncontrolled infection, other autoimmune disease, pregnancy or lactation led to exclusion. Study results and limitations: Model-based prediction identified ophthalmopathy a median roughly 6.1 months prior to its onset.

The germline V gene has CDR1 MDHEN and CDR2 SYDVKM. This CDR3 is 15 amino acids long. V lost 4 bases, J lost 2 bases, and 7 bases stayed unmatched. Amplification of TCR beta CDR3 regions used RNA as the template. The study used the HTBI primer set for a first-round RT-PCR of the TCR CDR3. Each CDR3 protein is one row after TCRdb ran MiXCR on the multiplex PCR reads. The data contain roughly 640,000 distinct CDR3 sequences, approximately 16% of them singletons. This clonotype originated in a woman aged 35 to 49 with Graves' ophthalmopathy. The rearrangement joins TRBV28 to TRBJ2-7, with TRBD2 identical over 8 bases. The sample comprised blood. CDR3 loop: CASSSVAGLTYEQYF. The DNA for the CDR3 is TGTGCCAGCAGTTCGGTAGCGGGGTTAACCTACGAGCAGTACTTC.